The 14 T cell receptor beta chains below come from one sample, sequenced in a study of cytomegalovirus exposure and HLA in healthy donors. The study ran its PCR with 60 Vbeta and 13 Jbeta primers. Sequencing was performed with immunoSEQ multiplex PCR; in TCRdb, only in-frame clones are kept and a portion is missing. This sample has over 200,000 clones, with around 73% found just once. The sample consisted of PBMCs. These receptor sequences come from a male donor in good health and CMV-seronegative.

The J gene is TRBJ2-7, the V gene TRBV9; 8 positions match TRBD1. The CDR3 length is 14 residues. CDR1 is SGDLS, CDR2 YYNGEE, per germline. Trimming at V came to 4 bases and at J to 2 bases, leaving 5 bases not matched to a gene. The chain's CDR3 is CASSLGQGPYEQYF. The CDR3 nucleotides are TGTGCCAGCAGCCTTGGACAGGGCCCCTACGAGCAGTACTTC. Full variable domain (missing parts from reference TRBV9 and TRBJ2-7): DSGVTQTPKHLITATGQRVTLRCSPRSGDLSVYWYQQSLDQGLQFLIQYYNGEERAKGNILERFSAQQFPDLHSELNLSSLELGDSALYFCASSLGQGPYEQYFGPGTRLTVT.

This clone occurred a few times. The chain employs TRBV7-6 and TRBJ1-5; D is uncertain. In germline, CDR1 is SGHVS, CDR2 FNYEAQ. Trimming pared 5 bases from V and 3 bases from J, leaving 14 bases between. The CDR3 totals 15 residues. The CDR3 spells CASSLESQPNQPQHF. As DNA, the CDR3 is TGTGCCAGCAGCCTCGAGAGCCAACCCAATCAGCCCCAGCATTTT.

The V call is TRBV7-9, the J call TRBJ2-3, with D perhaps TRBD1 (5 bases). V lost 0 bases to trimming and J lost 4 bases, with 11 bases between them. Germline V lookup: CDR1 SEHNR, CDR2 FQNEAQ (reference sequence). This CDR3 is 15 amino acids long. The CDR3 bases are TGTGCCAGCAGCTTAGCGACGTCGACAGCAGATACGCAGTATTTT. This codes for CASSLATSTADTQYF.

The chain uses TRBV5-1 and TRBJ2-5; TRBD1 matches 7 bases. The DNA end lines up better with TRBJ2-7; the J call may be wrong. The CDR3 is 14 residues long. CDR1 and CDR2 from the germline V gene are SGHRS and YFSETQ. CDR3: CASSSRQGSYEQYF. DNA for the CDR3: TGCGCCAGCAGCAGCCGACAGGGAAGCTACGAGCAGTACTTC.

Of note for this clone: One junction end disagrees with the germline gene, perhaps due to a read error. The chain is built from TRBV7-7 and TRBJ2-5; TRBD1 aligns across 12 bases. This CDR3 comprises 15 residues. The germline gives CDR1 SSHAT, CDR2 FNYEAQ (reference sequence). CDR3 sequence (DNA): TGTGCTAGCACCGCCGGGACAGGGGGCCGAGAGACCCAGTACTTC. It specifies CASTAGTGGRETQYF.

V gene TRBV11-2 combines with J gene TRBJ2-7; D is possibly TRBD2 (6 bases). The CDR3 loop spans 16 amino acids. V was shortened by 5 bases and J by 0 bases, with 17 bases between the two germline ends. In germline, CDR1 is SGHAT, CDR2 FQNNGV. This CDR3 reads CASSRFGGFGSYEQYF. The CDR3, as DNA: TGTGCCAGCAGCCGTTTTGGGGGGTTCGGCTCCTACGAGCAGTACTTC.

The chain carries TRBV2 and TRBJ2-6; 7 bases agree with TRBD2. J was trimmed by 0 bases and V by 8 bases; bases with no gene match: 13. Germline lookup yields CDR1 SNHLY and CDR2 FYNNEI. This CDR3 is 18 amino acids long. CDR3 DNA: TGTGCCAGCTCCAAAACGGGGGGACGGGGCTCTGGGGCCAACGTCCTGACTTTC. This translates into CASSKTGGRGSGANVLTF.

V is TRBV7-9 and J is TRBJ2-2, with TRBD2 matching over 14 bases. Germline V gene lookup returns CDR1 SEHNR and CDR2 FQNEAQ (reference sequence). The CDR3 has 15 residues. Trimming removed 8 bases from V and 7 bases from J; junction bases left unmatched: 6. CDR3 in DNA: TGTGCCAGCCCAAAGGGACTAGCGGGAGTCGGGGAGCTGTTTTTT. Its protein product is CASPKGLAGVGELFF.

This clone is a singleton in its sample. At one of its ends the junction is not consistent with the germline gene, which may arise from a read error. The CDR3: CASSHGLAGVCAKNIQYF. CDR3 bases: TGTGCTAGCAGCCACGGACTAGCGGGAGTATGTGCCAAAAACATTCAGTACTTC. V gene TRBV7-7 combines with J gene TRBJ2-4; TRBD2 aligns across 13 bases. CDR1 SSHAT and CDR2 FNYEAQ come from the germline V gene (reference sequence). The CDR3 spans 18 residues. Full variable domain (rest looked up from reference TRBV7-7 and TRBJ2-4): GAGVSQSPRYKVTKRGQDVTLRCDPISSHATLYWYQQALGQGPEFLTYFNYEAQPDKSGLPSDRFSAERPEGSISTLTIQRTEQRDSAMYRCASSHGLAGVCAKNIQYFGAGTRLSVL.

The CDR3 loop is CASSPFPLTSYTF. The DNA for the CDR3 is TGTGCCAGCAGTCCCTTCCCCTTGACAAGCTACACCTTC. The rearrangement uses TRBV2 and TRBJ1-2; D is undetermined. This CDR3 is 13 amino acids long. Trimming shortened V by 5 bases and J by 9 bases, and 16 bases separated the two germline ends. The germline CDR1 and CDR2 sequences are SNHLY and FYNNEI.

The chain joins TRBV19 to TRBJ2-7; 10 nucleotides align to TRBD1. V lost 7 bases, J lost 7 bases, and 10 bases stayed unmatched. CDR1 is LNHDA and CDR2 is SQIVND in the germline V gene (reference sequence). CDR3 length: 14 residues. The CDR3 nucleotides read TGTGCCAGTACCCCGGGACAGGGGCCCGGTGAGCAGTACTTC. This encodes CASTPGQGPGEQYF.

The chain uses TRBV5-1 and TRBJ2-1; 9 bases map to TRBD1. The CDR3 has 15 residues. The V gene's germline CDR1 is SGHRS and CDR2 YFSETQ. The V segment lost 1 base and the J segment 9 bases; nucleotides outside the gene matches: 8. As DNA, the CDR3 is TGCGCCAGCAGCTTGTCGGGGACAGGGACTGGTGAGCAGTTCTTC. Translated: CASSLSGTGTGEQFF. Drawing the rest from reference TRBV5-1 and TRBJ2-1, the complete variable domain is KAGVTQTPRYLIKTRGQQVTLSCSPISGHRSVSWYQQTPGQGLQFLFEYFSETQRNKGNFPGRFSGRQFSNSRSEMNVSTLELGDSALYLCASSLSGTGTGEQFFGPGTRLTVL.

The count of this clone is one. The rearrangement links TRBV7-2 to TRBJ2-2; 10 bases agree with TRBD2. The CDR3 covers 19 residues. V lost 1 base, J lost 4 bases, and 12 bases stayed unmatched. CDR1 is SGHTA and CDR2 is FQGNSA in the germline V gene. In nucleotides, the CDR3 is TGTGCCAGCAGCTTAGGGGGGCTAGCGGGAGTAGGGGGCACCGGGGAGCTGTTTTTT. Translated, it gives CASSLGGLAGVGGTGELFF.

The chain recombines TRBV29-1 with TRBJ2-7; 14 bases match TRBD2. CDR1 is SQVTM and CDR2 is ANQGSEA in the germline V gene. This CDR3 region has 17 residues. The V and J ends lost 7 bases and 7 bases, in that order; junction bases with no gene match: 18. CDR3 protein: CSAEGGGGLAGVGEQYF. The DNA for the CDR3 is TGCAGCGCGGAGGGGGGAGGGGGACTAGCGGGAGTGGGAGAGCAGTACTTC.